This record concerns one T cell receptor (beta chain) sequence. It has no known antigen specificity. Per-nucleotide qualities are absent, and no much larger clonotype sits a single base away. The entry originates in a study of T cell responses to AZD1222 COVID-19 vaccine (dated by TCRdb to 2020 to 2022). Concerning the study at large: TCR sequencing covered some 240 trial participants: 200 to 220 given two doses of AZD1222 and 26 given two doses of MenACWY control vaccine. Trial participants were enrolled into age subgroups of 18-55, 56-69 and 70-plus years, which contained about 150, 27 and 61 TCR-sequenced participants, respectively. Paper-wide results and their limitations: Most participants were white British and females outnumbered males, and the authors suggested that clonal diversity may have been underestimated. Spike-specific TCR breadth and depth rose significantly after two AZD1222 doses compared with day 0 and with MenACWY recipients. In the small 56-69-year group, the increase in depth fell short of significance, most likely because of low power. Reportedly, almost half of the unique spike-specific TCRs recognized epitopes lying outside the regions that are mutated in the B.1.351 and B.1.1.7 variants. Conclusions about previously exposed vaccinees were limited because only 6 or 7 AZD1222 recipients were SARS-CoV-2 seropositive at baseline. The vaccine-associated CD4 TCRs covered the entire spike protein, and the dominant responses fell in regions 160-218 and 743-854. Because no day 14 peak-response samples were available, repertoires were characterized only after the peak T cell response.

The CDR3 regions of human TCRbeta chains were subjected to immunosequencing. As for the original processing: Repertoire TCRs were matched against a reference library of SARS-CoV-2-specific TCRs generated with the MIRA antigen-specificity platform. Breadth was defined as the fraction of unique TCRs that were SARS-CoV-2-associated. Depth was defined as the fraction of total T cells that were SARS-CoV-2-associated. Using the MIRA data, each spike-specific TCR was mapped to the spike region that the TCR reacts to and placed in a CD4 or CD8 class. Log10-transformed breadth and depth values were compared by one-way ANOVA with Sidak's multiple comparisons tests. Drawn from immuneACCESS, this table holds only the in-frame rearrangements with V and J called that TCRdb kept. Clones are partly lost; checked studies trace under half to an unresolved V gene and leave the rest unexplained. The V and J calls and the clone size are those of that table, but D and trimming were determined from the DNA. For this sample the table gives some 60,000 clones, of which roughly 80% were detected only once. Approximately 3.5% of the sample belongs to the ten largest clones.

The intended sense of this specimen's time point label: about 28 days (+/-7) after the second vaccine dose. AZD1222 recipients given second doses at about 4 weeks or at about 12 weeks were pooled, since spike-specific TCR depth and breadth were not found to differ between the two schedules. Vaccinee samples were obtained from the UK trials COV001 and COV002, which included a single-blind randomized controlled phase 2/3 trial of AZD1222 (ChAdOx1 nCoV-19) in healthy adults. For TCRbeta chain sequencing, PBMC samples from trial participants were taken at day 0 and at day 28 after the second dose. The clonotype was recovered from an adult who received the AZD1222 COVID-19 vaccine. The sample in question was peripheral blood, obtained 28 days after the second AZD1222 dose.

The CDR3 reads CASSPPGQGVNEQFF. The DNA sequence follows: TGTGCCAGCTCACCGCCGGGACAGGGGGTGAATGAGCAGTTCTTC. This chain is built from TRBV18 and TRBJ2-1; 11 central nucleotides agree with TRBD1. CDR1 and CDR2 (KGHSH, LQKENI) derive from the germline V gene. V and J are trimmed by 3 bases and 7 bases, and the gene matches miss 5 bases of the junction. The CDR3, cysteine through phenylalanine, is 15 amino acids long. The read is trimmed to its CDR3 DNA, 45 bases read in frame from base 1. When the CDR3 is completed using the reference TRBV18 and TRBJ2-1 genes on either side, the full variable domain is NAGVMQNPRHLVRRRGQEARLRCSPMKGHSHVYWYRQLPEEGLKFMVYLQKENIIDESGMPKERFSAEFPKEGPSILRIQQVVRGDSAAYFCASSPPGQGVNEQFFGPGTRLTVL.